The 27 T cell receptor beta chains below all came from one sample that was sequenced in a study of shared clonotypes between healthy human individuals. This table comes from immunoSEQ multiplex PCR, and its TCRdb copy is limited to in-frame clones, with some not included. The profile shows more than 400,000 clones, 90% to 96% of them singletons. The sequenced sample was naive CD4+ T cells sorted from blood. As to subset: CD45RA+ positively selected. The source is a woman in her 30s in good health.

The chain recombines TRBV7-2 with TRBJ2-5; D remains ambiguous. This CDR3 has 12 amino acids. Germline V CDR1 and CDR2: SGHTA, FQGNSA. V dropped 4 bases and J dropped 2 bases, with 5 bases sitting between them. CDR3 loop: CASSSKQETQYF. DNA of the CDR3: TGTGCCAGCAGCTCCAAACAAGAGACCCAGTACTTC.

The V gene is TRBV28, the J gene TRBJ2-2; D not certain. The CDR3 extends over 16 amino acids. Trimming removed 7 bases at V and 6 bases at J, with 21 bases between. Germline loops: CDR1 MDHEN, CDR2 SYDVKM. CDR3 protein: CASTSAGGRFAGELFF. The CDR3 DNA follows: TGTGCCAGCACCTCGGCAGGTGGAAGGTTTGCCGGGGAGCTGTTTTTT.

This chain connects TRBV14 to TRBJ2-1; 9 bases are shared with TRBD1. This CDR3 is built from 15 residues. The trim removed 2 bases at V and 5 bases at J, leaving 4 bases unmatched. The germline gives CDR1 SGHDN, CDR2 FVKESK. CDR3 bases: TGTGCCAGCAGCCAACCCGGGACAGGGCACAATGAGCAGTTCTTC. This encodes CASSQPGTGHNEQFF.

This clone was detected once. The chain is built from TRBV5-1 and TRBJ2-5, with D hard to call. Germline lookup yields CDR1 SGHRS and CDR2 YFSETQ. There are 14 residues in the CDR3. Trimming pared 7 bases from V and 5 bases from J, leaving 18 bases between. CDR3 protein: CASYQEIRDETQYF. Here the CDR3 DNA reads TGCGCCAGCTATCAAGAGATTCGAGATGAGACCCAGTACTTC.

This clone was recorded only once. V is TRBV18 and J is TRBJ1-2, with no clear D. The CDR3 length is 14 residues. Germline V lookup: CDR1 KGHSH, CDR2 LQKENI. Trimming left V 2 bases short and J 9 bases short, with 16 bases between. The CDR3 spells CASSPTTPSRSYTF. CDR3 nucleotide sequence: TGTGCCAGCTCACCAACTACTCCTTCTCGTAGCTACACCTTC.

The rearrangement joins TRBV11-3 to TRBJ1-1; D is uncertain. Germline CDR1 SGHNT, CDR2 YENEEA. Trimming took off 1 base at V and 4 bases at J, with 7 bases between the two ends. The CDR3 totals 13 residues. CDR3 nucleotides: TGTGCCAGCAGCTTAGTAGGGCTCACTGAAGCTTTCTTT. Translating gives CASSLVGLTEAFF.

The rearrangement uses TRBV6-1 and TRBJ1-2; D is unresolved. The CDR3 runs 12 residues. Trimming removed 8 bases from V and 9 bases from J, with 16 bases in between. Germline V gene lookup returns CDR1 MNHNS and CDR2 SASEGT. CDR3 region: CASRRNEMSYTF. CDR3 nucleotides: TGTGCCAGCCGGAGGAACGAGATGAGCTACACCTTC.

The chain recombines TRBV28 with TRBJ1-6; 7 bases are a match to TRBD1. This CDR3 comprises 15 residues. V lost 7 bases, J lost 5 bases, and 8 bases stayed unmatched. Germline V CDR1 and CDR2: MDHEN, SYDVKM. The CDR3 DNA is TGTGCCAGCACCCAGGGACAGATCGATAATTCACCCCTCCACTTT. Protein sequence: CASTQGQIDNSPLHF.

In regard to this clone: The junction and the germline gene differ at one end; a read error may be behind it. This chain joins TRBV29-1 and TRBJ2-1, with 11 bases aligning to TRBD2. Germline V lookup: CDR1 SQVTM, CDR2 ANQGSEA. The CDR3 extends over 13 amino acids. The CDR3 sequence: CSVEKGPGTSGIF. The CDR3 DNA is TGCAGCGTTGAAAAGGGCCCCGGGACTAGCGGAATCTTC.

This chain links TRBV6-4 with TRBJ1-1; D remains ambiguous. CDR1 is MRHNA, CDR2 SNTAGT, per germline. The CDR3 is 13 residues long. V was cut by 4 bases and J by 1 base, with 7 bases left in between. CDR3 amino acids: CASSAGQNTEAFF. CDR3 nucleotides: TGTGCCAGCAGTGCTGGGCAGAACACTGAAGCTTTCTTT.

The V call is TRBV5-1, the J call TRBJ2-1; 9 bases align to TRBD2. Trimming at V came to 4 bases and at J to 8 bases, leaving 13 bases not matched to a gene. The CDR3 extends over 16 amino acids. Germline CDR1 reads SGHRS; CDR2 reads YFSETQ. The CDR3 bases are TGCGCCAGCAGCGCTGGACTAGCGACTGGGTCCGATGAGCAGTTCTTC. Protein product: CASSAGLATGSDEQFF.

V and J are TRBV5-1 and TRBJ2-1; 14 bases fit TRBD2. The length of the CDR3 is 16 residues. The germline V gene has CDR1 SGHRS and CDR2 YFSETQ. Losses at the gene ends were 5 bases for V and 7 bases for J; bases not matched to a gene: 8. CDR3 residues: CASRPPGLAGVNEQFF. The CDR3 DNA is TGCGCCAGCAGACCCCCGGGACTAGCGGGAGTTAATGAGCAGTTCTTC.

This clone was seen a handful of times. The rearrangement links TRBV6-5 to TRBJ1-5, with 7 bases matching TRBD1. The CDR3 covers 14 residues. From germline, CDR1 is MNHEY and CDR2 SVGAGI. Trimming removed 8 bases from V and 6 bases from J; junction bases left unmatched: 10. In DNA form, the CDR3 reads TGTGCCAGCCTAGACAGGGAATACAGTCAGCCCCAGCATTTT. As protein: CASLDREYSQPQHF.

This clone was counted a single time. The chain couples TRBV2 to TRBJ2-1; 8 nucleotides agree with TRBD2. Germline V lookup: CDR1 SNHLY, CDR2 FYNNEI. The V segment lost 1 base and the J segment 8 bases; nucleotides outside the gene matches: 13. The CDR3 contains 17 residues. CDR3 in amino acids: CASSEGWSGSLIDEQFF. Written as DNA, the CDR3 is TGTGCCAGCAGTGAAGGTTGGAGCGGGAGCTTGATCGATGAGCAGTTCTTC. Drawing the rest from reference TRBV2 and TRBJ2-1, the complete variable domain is EPEVTQTPSHQVTQMGQEVILRCVPISNHLYFYWYRQILGQKVEFLVSFYNNEISEKSEIFDDQFSVERPDGSNFTLKIRSTKLEDSAMYFCASSEGWSGSLIDEQFFGPGTRLTVL.

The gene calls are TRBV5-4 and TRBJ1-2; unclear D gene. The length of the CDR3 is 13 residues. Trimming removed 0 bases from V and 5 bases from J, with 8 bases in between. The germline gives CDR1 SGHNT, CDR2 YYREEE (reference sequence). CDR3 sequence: CASSLVSQYGYTF. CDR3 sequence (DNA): TGTGCCAGCAGCTTGGTATCCCAGTATGGCTACACCTTC.

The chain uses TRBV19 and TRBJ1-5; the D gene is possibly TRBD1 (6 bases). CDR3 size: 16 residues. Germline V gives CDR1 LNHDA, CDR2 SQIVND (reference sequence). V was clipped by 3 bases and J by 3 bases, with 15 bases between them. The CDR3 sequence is CASSIRSDSLNQPQHF. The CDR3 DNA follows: TGTGCCAGTAGTATTCGGTCGGACAGCCTCAATCAGCCCCAGCATTTT.

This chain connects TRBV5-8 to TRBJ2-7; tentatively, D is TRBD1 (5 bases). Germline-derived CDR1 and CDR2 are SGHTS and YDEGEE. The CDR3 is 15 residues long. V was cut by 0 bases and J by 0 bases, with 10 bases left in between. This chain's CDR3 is CASSLGQGHSYEQYF. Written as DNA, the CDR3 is TGTGCCAGCAGCTTGGGCCAGGGTCACTCCTACGAGCAGTACTTC.

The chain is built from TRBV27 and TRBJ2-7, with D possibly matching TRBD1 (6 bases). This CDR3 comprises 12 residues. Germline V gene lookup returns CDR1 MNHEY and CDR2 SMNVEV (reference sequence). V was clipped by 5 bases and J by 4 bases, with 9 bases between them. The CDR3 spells CASSQGPYEQYF. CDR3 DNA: TGTGCCAGCAGTCAGGGGCCGTACGAGCAGTACTTC.

CDR3 nucleotides: TGTGCCAGCAAGGACAGGGAAGAGACCCAGTACTTC. It encodes CASKDREETQYF. The rearrangement links TRBV7-9 to TRBJ2-5; 8 nucleotides align to TRBD1. The CDR3 is 12 residues long. Trimming cost V 7 bases and J 3 bases; bases outside gene matches: 1. Germline-derived CDR1 and CDR2 are SEHNR and FQNEAQ (reference sequence).

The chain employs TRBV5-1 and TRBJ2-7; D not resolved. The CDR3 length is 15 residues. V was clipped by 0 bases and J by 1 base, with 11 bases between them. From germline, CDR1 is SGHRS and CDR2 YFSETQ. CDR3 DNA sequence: TGCGCCAGCAGCTTGGCCCCGGAAGGGTCCTACGAGCAGTACTTC. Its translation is CASSLAPEGSYEQYF. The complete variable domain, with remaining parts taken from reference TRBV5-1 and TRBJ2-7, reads KAGVTQTPRYLIKTRGQQVTLSCSPISGHRSVSWYQQTPGQGLQFLFEYFSETQRNKGNFPGRFSGRQFSNSRSEMNVSTLELGDSALYLCASSLAPEGSYEQYFGPGTRLTVT.

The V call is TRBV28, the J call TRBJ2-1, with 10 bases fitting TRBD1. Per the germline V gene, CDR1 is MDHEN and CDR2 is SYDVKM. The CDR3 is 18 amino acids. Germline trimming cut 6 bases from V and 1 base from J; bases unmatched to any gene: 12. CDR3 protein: CASSSIYTGQGSYNEQFF. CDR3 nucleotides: TGTGCCAGCAGCTCAATTTATACGGGACAGGGGTCCTACAATGAGCAGTTCTTC. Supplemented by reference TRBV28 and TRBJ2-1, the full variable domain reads DVKVTQSSRYLVKRTGEKVFLECVQDMDHENMFWYRQDPGLGLRLIYFSYDVKMKEKGDIPEGYSVSREKKERFSLILESASTNQTSMYLCASSSIYTGQGSYNEQFFGPGTRLTVL.

The chain's CDR3 is CASSQGEDTEAFF. The CDR3 nucleotides are TGTGCCAGCTCACAGGGGGAAGACACTGAAGCTTTCTTT. V gene TRBV18 combines with J gene TRBJ1-1, with a weak D call TRBD1 (6 bases). Trimming left V 4 bases short and J 3 bases short, with 9 bases between. Germline V gene sequence: CDR1 KGHSH, CDR2 LQKENI. The CDR3 has 13 residues.

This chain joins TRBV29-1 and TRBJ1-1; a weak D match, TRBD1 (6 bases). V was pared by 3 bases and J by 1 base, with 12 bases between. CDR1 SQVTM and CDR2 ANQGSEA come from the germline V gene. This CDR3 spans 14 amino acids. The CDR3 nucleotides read TGCAGCGTTGACCAACAGGGAGCGAACACTGAAGCTTTCTTT. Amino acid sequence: CSVDQQGANTEAFF.

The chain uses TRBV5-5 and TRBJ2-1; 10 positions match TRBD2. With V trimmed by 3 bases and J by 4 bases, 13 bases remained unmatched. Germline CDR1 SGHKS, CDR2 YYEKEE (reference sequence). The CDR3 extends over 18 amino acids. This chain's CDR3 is CASSSGLADQHYYNEQFF. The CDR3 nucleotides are TGTGCCAGCAGCTCCGGACTAGCGGACCAACACTATTACAATGAGCAGTTCTTC.

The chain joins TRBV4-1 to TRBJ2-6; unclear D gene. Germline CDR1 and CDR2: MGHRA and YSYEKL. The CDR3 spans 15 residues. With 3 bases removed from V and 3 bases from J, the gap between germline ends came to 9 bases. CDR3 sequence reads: CASSQDSGGANVLTF. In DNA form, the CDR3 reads TGCGCCAGCAGCCAGGATTCCGGTGGGGCCAACGTCCTGACTTTC.

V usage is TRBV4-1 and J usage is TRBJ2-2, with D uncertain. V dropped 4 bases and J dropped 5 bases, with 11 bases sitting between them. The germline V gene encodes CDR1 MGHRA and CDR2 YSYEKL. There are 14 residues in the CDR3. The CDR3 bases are TGCGCCAGCAGCCCCATGGGTACGACCGGGGAGCTGTTTTTT. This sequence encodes CASSPMGTTGELFF.

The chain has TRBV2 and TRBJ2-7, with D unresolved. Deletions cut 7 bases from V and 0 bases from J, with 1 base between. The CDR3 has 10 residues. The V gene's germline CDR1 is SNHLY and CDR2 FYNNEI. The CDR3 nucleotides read TGTGCCAGCATCTCCTACGAGCAGTACTTC. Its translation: CASISYEQYF.